These 3 T cell receptor beta chains originate from one sample sequenced in a study of cytomegalovirus exposure and HLA in healthy donors. This PCR relied on a set of 60 Vbeta primers and 13 Jbeta primers. Assay: immunoSEQ multiplex PCR; the TCRdb copy retains only in-frame clones and omits some. The table shows approximately 85,000 clones, with around four fifths occurring only once. Sequencing input: PBMCs. The receptors stem from a man aged 25 to 40 in good health and CMV-seronegative.

In nucleotides, the CDR3 is TGTGCCAGCAGCGTAGGCGGGACTAGCGGGAGAGAGCAGTTCTTC. Translated: CASSVGGTSGREQFF. The chain joins TRBV9 to TRBJ2-1; 14 bases align to TRBD2. Germline CDR1 and CDR2: SGDLS and YYNGEE. The CDR3 spans 15 residues. The V and J ends lost 0 bases and 10 bases, in that order; junction bases with no gene match: 3.

CDR3 sequence (DNA): TGTGCCAGCAGCTCAAAGACTACCCCGGGGAACACTGAAGCTTTCTTT. Translating it yields CASSSKTTPGNTEAFF. The chain carries TRBV7-2 and TRBJ1-1; no clear D. The CDR3 spans 16 residues. V was pared by 4 bases and J by 1 base, with 16 bases between. Germline V gene sequence: CDR1 SGHTA, CDR2 FQGNSA.

This chain links TRBV7-2 with TRBJ2-5, with TRBD2 identical over 11 bases. The CDR3 runs to 16 residues. Germline V CDR1 and CDR2: SGHTA, FQGNSA. Germline trimming cut 5 bases from V and 7 bases from J; bases unmatched to any gene: 12. CDR3 sequence: CASSAPGLAALGTQYF. The CDR3 DNA sequence: TGTGCCAGCAGCGCCCCGGGACTAGCGGCGCTCGGGACCCAGTACTTC.